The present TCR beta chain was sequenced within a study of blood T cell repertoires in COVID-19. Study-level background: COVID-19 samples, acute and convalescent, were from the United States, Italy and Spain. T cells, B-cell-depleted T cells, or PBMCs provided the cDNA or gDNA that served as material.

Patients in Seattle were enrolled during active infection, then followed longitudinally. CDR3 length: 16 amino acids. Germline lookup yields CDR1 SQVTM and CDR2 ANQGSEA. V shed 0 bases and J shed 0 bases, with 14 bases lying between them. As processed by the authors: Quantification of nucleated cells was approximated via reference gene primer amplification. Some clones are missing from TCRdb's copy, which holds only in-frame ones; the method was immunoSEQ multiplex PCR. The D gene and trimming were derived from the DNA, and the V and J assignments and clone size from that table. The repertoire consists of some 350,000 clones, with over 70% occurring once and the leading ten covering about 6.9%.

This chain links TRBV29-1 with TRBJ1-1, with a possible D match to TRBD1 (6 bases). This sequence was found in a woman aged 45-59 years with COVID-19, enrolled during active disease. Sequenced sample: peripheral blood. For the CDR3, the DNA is TGCAGCGTTGAAGATCGGTGGGCAGGGGTGAACACTGAAGCTTTCTTT. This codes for CSVEDRWAGVNTEAFF.